This T cell receptor (beta chain) was recorded in a study of early T cells in non-severe SARS-CoV-2 infection. About the research overall: Unpaired chains resulted from sequencing bulk RNA of unsorted whole blood.

Germline V gives CDR1 KGHDR, CDR2 SFDVKD. There are 15 residues in the CDR3. The V end lost 3 bases, the J end lost 3 bases, and 13 bases lay between the germline ends. This clonotype has just a few counts. Unique molecular identifier tags were affixed to discrete cDNA molecules. One entry per CDR3 protein, called by TCRdb with MiXCR from the 5' RACE reads. The sample gives about 55,000 distinct CDR3 sequences, 15% of which show up once; 9% to 10% is in the top ten. Source: whole blood, taken at baseline. This sequence joins TRBV24-1 and TRBJ1-1; maybe TRBD1 (6 bases). The TCR was taken from an adult who was a healthcare worker with PCR-confirmed SARS-CoV-2 infection or an uninfected control (not recorded which). CDR3 protein: CATSDATGRDTEAFF. The CDR3 DNA reads TGTGCCACCAGTGATGCTACAGGGCGTGACACTGAAGCTTTCTTT.